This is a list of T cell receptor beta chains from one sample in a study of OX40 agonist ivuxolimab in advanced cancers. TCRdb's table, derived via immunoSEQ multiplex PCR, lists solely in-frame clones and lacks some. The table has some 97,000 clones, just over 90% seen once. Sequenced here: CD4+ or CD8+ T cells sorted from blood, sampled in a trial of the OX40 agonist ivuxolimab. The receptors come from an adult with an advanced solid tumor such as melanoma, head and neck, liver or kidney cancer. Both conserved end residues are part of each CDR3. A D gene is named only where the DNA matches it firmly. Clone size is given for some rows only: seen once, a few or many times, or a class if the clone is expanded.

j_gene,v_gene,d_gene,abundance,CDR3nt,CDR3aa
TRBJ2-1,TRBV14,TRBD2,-,TGTGCCAGCAGCCATCTCACTAGCGGGATACGTAATGAGCAGTTCTTC,CASSHLTSGIRNEQFF
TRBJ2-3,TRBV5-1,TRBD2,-,TGCGCCAGCAAGGGACTAGCGGCCAGCACAGATACGCAGTATTTT,CASKGLAASTDTQYF
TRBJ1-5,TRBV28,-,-,TGTGCCAGCAGTTTAGGCGGGACCCGGCCCCAGCATTTT,CASSLGGTRPQHF
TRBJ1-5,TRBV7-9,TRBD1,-,TGTGCCAGCAGCTTAGAGACAGGGTCCCAGCATTTT,CASSLETGSQHF
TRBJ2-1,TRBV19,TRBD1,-,TGTGCCAGTACACCGGACAGGGGTATCAATGAGCAGTTCTTC,CASTPDRGINEQFF
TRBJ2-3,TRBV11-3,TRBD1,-,TGTGCCAGCACAATAGGACAGGGGGTTAATACGCAGTATTTT,CASTIGQGVNTQYF
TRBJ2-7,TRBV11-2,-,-,TGTGCCAGCAGCTTGGGGGCCAGGCCGAGCTCCTACGAGCAGTACTTC,CASSLGARPSSYEQYF
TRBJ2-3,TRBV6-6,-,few,TGTGCCAGCAGTTATGTCTCCTACACAGATACGCAGTATTTT,CASSYVSYTDTQYF
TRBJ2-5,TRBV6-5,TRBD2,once,TGTGCCAGCAGGGCGGGAGCTTTGGAGACCCAGTACTTC,CASRAGALETQYF
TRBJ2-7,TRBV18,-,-,TGTGCCAGCTCACCAGTAGCACAGGGATCGTACGAGCAGTACTTC,CASSPVAQGSYEQYF
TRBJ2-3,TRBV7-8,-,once,TGTGCCAGCAGCTTAGAGGGTGGGAGACTATCTCTTGAGTATTTT,CASSLEGGRLSLEYF
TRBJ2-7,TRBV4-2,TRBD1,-,TGTGCCAGCAGCCACGGACAGGGCTACGAGCAGTACTTC,CASSHGQGYEQYF
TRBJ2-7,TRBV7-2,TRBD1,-,TGTGCCAGCAGCTGGGACAGGGCCTACGAGCAGTACTTC,CASSWDRAYEQYF
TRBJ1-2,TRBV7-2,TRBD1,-,TGTGCCAGCAGCTCTCGACAGGGTGCAAACTATGGCTACACCTTC,CASSSRQGANYGYTF
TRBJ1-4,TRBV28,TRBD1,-,TGTGCCAGCAAACTAAGCACCGGGACAGTGGGGGAAAAACTGTTTTTT,CASKLSTGTVGEKLFF
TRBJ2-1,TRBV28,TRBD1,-,TGTGCCAGCAGTTTCCCCGGGACAGGGGGGAATGAGCAGTTCTTC,CASSFPGTGGNEQFF
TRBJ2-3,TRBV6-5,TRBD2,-,TGTGCCAGCAGTTATTGGACTAGCGGGATGGCAGATACGCAGTATTTT,CASSYWTSGMADTQYF
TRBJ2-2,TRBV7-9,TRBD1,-,TGTGCCAGCAGAAGGACAGGGGGTGACACCGGGGAGCTGTTTTTT,CASRRTGGDTGELFF
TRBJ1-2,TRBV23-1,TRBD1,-,TGCGCCAGCAGTCAATCATGGACAGGGGGCCATGGCTACACCTTC,CASSQSWTGGHGYTF
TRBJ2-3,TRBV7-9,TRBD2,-,TGTGCCAGCAGCCCGGGACTAACGACCACAGATACGCAGTATTTT,CASSPGLTTTDTQYF
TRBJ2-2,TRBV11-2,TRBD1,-,TGTGCCAGCAGCTCCGCCTGGGGGACAGGGAACACCGGGGAGCTGTTTTTT,CASSSAWGTGNTGELFF
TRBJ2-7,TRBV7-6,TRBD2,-,TGTGCCAGCAGTCAAACAGGACTAGCCGCCTACGAGCAGTACTTC,CASSQTGLAAYEQYF
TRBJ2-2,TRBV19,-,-,TGTGCCAGTAACCCTAAGGACGCCCCAAAGAAGGTTCTCAACACCGGGGAGCTGTTTTTT,CASNPKDAPKKVLNTGELFF
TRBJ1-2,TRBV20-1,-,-,TGCAGTCCCCGCCTGGGCTATGGCTACACCTTC,CSPRLGYGYTF
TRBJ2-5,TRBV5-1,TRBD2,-,TGCGCCAGCAGCTTGCTAGGCGGGAGCGAGACCCAGTACTTC,CASSLLGGSETQYF
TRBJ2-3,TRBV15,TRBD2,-,TGTGCCACCAGCAGAGATCTTTGGACTAGCGGCACAGATACGCAGTATTTT,CATSRDLWTSGTDTQYF
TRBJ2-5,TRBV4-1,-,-,TGCGCCAGCAGCCAAATAATCCCCCTAGGGCCCTCGGGGAAGACCCAGTACTTC,CASSQIIPLGPSGKTQYF
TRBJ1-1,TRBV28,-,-,TGTGCCAGCAACTTGGACGTACCGAGGTACACTGAAGCTTTCTTT,CASNLDVPRYTEAFF
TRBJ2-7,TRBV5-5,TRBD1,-,TGTGCCAGCAGCTTGGGTGGGACAGAGAACTACGAGCAGTACTTC,CASSLGGTENYEQYF
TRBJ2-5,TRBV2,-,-,TGTGCCAGCACTGGACAGGGAGGGAGCCAAGAGACCCAGTACTTC,CASTGQGGSQETQYF
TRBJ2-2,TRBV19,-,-,TGTGCCAGTAGTCTGGCCGGTGCCGGGGAGCTGTTTTTT,CASSLAGAGELFF
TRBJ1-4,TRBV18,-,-,TGTGCCAGCTCACCAGGCCCCAACCGCGAAAAACTGTTTTTT,CASSPGPNREKLFF
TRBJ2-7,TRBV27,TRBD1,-,TGTGCCAGTCGGACAGGGGCCTACGAGCAGTACTTC,CASRTGAYEQYF
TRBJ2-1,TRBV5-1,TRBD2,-,TGCGCCAGCAGCTTAGGGTCGGGCCTTAGCGGGCATTCCTACAATGAGCAGTTCTTC,CASSLGSGLSGHSYNEQFF
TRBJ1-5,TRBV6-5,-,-,TGTGCCAGCAGAAATGGGAGGAATCAGCCCCAGCATTTT,CASRNGRNQPQHF
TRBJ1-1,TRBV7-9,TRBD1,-,TGTGCCAGCAGCTCGAGGACAGGACTCAACACTGAAGCTTTCTTT,CASSSRTGLNTEAFF
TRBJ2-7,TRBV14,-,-,TGTGCCAGCAGCCGCGGCTACGAGCAGTACTTC,CASSRGYEQYF